The rows below give T cell receptor beta chains drawn from one sample of a study of PD-L1 blockade in urothelial cancer. TCRdb's copy holds only in-frame clones and misses some; the assay was immunoSEQ multiplex PCR. The sample has 100,000 to 150,000 clones; roughly 86% are singletons. The material sequenced was PBMCs, taken around atezolizumab (anti-PD-L1) treatment. All receptors derive from a man between 45 and 60 years old with urothelial cancer. Both conserved end residues are part of each CDR3. Fields, in order: D gene, J gene, clone size, V gene, CDR3 protein, CDR3 DNA. The D gene is left open where the match is weak. Some rows have no size entry. The others give once, few or many, or a class for an expanded clone.

d_gene: TRBD1
j_gene: TRBJ2-7
abundance: NA
v_gene: TRBV27
CDR3aa: CASITDFWDRGPFQYF
CDR3nt: TGTGCCAGCATAACGGATTTCTGGGACAGGGGCCCTTTTCAGTACTTC

d_gene: TRBD2
j_gene: TRBJ2-1
abundance: NA
v_gene: TRBV9
CDR3aa: CASSVSGGRGYNEQFF
CDR3nt: TGTGCCAGCAGCGTATCGGGCGGGAGGGGGTACAATGAGCAGTTCTTC

d_gene: NA
j_gene: TRBJ2-2
abundance: once
v_gene: TRBV4-2
CDR3aa: CASSQELVDNTGELFF
CDR3nt: TGTGCCAGCAGCCAAGAGTTAGTAGATAACACCGGGGAGCTGTTTTTT

d_gene: NA
j_gene: TRBJ1-2
abundance: NA
v_gene: TRBV6-1
CDR3aa: CAHHDLGPRGYTF
CDR3nt: TGTGCCCACCATGATCTAGGCCCTAGGGGCTACACCTTC

d_gene: NA
j_gene: TRBJ1-6
abundance: NA
v_gene: TRBV7-8
CDR3aa: CASSVNLASPLHF
CDR3nt: TGTGCCAGCAGCGTAAACCTGGCTTCACCCCTCCACTTT

d_gene: NA
j_gene: TRBJ2-3
abundance: once
v_gene: TRBV11-2
CDR3aa: CASSLQPGTDTQYF
CDR3nt: TGTGCCAGCAGCCTCCAACCGGGAACAGATACGCAGTATTTT

d_gene: NA
j_gene: TRBJ2-5
abundance: NA
v_gene: TRBV7-3
CDR3aa: CASSKSRGETQYF
CDR3nt: TGTGCCAGCAGCAAATCTAGGGGCGAGACCCAGTACTTC

d_gene: NA
j_gene: TRBJ2-7
abundance: NA
v_gene: TRBV10-3
CDR3aa: CAISESTPEQYF
CDR3nt: TGTGCCATCAGTGAGTCAACTCCCGAGCAGTACTTC

d_gene: NA
j_gene: TRBJ1-2
abundance: NA
v_gene: TRBV15
CDR3aa: CATSTPTGDYGYTF
CDR3nt: TGTGCCACCAGCACGCCGACAGGCGACTATGGCTACACCTTC

d_gene: NA
j_gene: TRBJ1-4
abundance: NA
v_gene: TRBV27
CDR3aa: CASRQNLATNEKLFF
CDR3nt: TGTGCCAGCAGGCAGAATCTAGCAACTAATGAAAAACTGTTTTTT

d_gene: TRBD1
j_gene: TRBJ1-2
abundance: NA
v_gene: TRBV7-2
CDR3aa: CASSFTRQGGYTF
CDR3nt: TGTGCCAGCAGCTTCACTCGACAGGGGGGCTACACCTTC

d_gene: TRBD1
j_gene: TRBJ1-6
abundance: NA
v_gene: TRBV11-3
CDR3aa: CASSPRDRERPYNSPLHF
CDR3nt: TGTGCCAGCAGCCCCCGGGACAGGGAACGGCCCTATAATTCACCCCTCCACTTT

d_gene: NA
j_gene: TRBJ1-1
abundance: once
v_gene: TRBV15
CDR3aa: CATSRVRLDGNTEAFF
CDR3nt: TGTGCCACCAGCAGAGTGCGGCTCGACGGGAACACTGAAGCTTTCTTT

d_gene: TRBD2
j_gene: TRBJ2-3
abundance: NA
v_gene: TRBV19
CDR3aa: CASSSTSGVLITDTQYF
CDR3nt: TGTGCCAGTAGTTCGACTAGCGGAGTCCTAATCACAGATACGCAGTATTTT

d_gene: TRBD2
j_gene: TRBJ2-7
abundance: NA
v_gene: TRBV29-1
CDR3aa: CSVEDQPSGREEQYF
CDR3nt: TGCAGCGTTGAAGATCAACCTAGCGGGAGAGAGGAGCAGTACTTC